The next 21 T cell receptor beta chains were all read from a single sample in a study of OX40 agonist ivuxolimab in advanced cancers. Method: immunoSEQ multiplex PCR; TCRdb's copy keeps in-frame clones and lacks some. The sample holds around 68,000 clones, around 93% seen once. The input for sequencing was CD4+ or CD8+ T cells sorted from blood, taken in a trial of the OX40 agonist ivuxolimab. The receptors derive from an adult with an advanced solid tumor such as melanoma, head and neck, liver or kidney cancer.

The chain links TRBV30 to TRBJ1-2; D unresolved. The CDR3 extends over 11 amino acids. CDR1 is GTSNPN and CDR2 is SVGIG in the germline V gene (reference sequence). V was clipped by 5 bases and J by 0 bases, with 4 bases between them. The CDR3 is CAWGPNYGYTF. CDR3 in DNA: TGTGCCTGGGGGCCTAACTATGGCTACACCTTC.

This clone was detected a few times. This chain uses TRBV7-8 with TRBJ1-6; weak D call: TRBD1 (6 bases). The CDR3 contains 16 residues. V was cut by 3 bases and J by 6 bases, with 15 bases left in between. The germline gives CDR1 SGHVS, CDR2 FQNEAQ. The CDR3 sequence: CASSFPGAGGNSPLHF. CDR3 coding DNA: TGTGCCAGCAGCTTTCCGGGGGCGGGGGGTAATTCACCCCTCCACTTT.

A single count supports this clone. The genes are TRBV5-4 and TRBJ1-1, with 7 bases identical to TRBD1. Germline V gene lookup returns CDR1 SGHNT and CDR2 YYREEE (reference sequence). V shed 4 bases and J 5 bases; nucleotides not matched to a gene: 11. The CDR3 contains 15 residues. The CDR3 coding sequence is TGTGCCAGCAGCGGGGGAAGGGGGCGGAAGACTGAAGCTTTCTTT. It encodes CASSGGRGRKTEAFF.

This clone was seen just once. The chain uses TRBV11-2 and TRBJ2-7; D unclear. Per germline, CDR1 SGHAT and CDR2 FQNNGV. V lost 6 bases and J lost 1, with 13 bases in between. This CDR3 has 14 amino acids. DNA of the CDR3: TGTGCCAGCAGTCCATTATTCCGTTCCTACGAGCAGTACTTC. It encodes CASSPLFRSYEQYF.

The chain couples TRBV7-9 to TRBJ2-3, with D unclear. V lost 2 bases and J lost 4, with 4 bases in between. Looked up from germline, CDR1 is SEHNR and CDR2 is FQNEAQ (reference sequence). The CDR3 has 12 residues. The DNA of the CDR3 is TGTGCCAGCAGCTTAAAACCAGATACGCAGTATTTT. Protein product: CASSLKPDTQYF.

J is TRBJ1-1 and V is TRBV5-1; TRBD1 is a possible D gene (6 bases). CDR3 length: 16 residues. CDR1 is SGHRS and CDR2 is YFSETQ in the germline V gene. V was cut by 3 bases and J by 4 bases, with 19 bases left in between. The CDR3 sequence is CASSSGDTTLSTEAFF. CDR3 coding DNA: TGCGCCAGCAGCTCGGGGGACACCACCTTGAGCACTGAAGCTTTCTTT.

The chain joins TRBV5-6 to TRBJ2-3, with D unclear. V was cut by 3 bases and J by 4 bases, with 9 bases left in between. The CDR3 is made up of 13 amino acids. In germline, CDR1 is SGHDT, CDR2 YYEEEE. The CDR3 spells CASSSLPSDTQYF. Written as DNA, the CDR3 is TGTGCCAGCAGCTCCCTTCCGTCAGATACGCAGTATTTT.

V gene TRBV6-1 combines with J gene TRBJ2-1; 7 bases map to TRBD1. Germline assignment: CDR1 MNHNS and CDR2 SASEGT. The ends lost 2 bases at V and 10 bases at J; junction bases unmatched: 8. The CDR3 runs to 14 residues. The CDR3 is CASSEQTGYEEQFF. The CDR3 DNA reads as TGTGCCAGCAGTGAACAGACAGGGTATGAAGAGCAGTTCTTC.

V is TRBV9 and J is TRBJ2-3; D not resolved. V lost 1 base and J lost 2, with 14 bases in between. The CDR3 is 16 residues long. From germline, CDR1 is SGDLS and CDR2 YYNGEE. In DNA, the CDR3 is TGTGCCAGCAGCGTACGTGCGTCTCAGTTCACAGATACGCAGTATTTT. Protein product: CASSVRASQFTDTQYF.

V usage is TRBV21-1 and J usage is TRBJ2-7. TRBV21-1 is a pseudogene. The CDR3 contains 10 residues. This CDR3 reads CASSRGEQYF. In DNA form, the CDR3 reads TGTGCCAGCAGCAGGGGCGAGCAGTACTTC.

The chain uses TRBV12-1 and TRBJ2-5; the listed D gene, TRBD1, was not tested against the DNA. TRBV12-1 is described as a pseudogene. The CDR3 consists of 16 residues. As DNA, the CDR3 is TGTGCCAGCAGCCGAAGGGGACACCCGTCCCAAGAGACCCAGTACTTC. Translation: CASSRRGHPSQETQYF.

This clone was seen a few times. The chain is built from TRBV6-4 and TRBJ1-1, with D unclear. V gave up 6 bases and J gave up 0 bases, with 8 bases separating them. The CDR3 has 13 amino acids. Looked up from germline, CDR1 is MRHNA and CDR2 is SNTAGT. The chain's CDR3 is CASSANLNTEAFF. In DNA, the CDR3 is TGTGCCAGCAGCGCCAACCTGAACACTGAAGCTTTCTTT.

The CDR3 protein is CATSQGREGEKLFF. CDR3 nucleotide sequence: TGCGCCACCTCACAGGGGAGAGAGGGAGAAAAACTGTTTTTT. This rearrangement joins TRBV5-1 to TRBJ1-4; 7 bases agree with TRBD1. Per the germline V gene, CDR1 is SGHRS and CDR2 is YFSETQ. This CDR3 comprises 14 residues. J was trimmed by 8 bases and V by 9 bases; bases with no gene match: 13.

The V call is TRBV7-3, the J call TRBJ1-3; no clear D. The ends were cut back, 3 bases at V and 4 bases at J, with 7 bases in the middle. CDR3 size: 13 residues. The germline CDR1 and CDR2 sequences are SGHTA and FQGTGA. The DNA of the CDR3 is TGTGCCAGCAGCTTGGTTAGCGGAAACACCATATATTTT. Amino acid sequence: CASSLVSGNTIYF.

V and J are TRBV5-1 and TRBJ1-2; TRBD1 aligns across 9 bases. CDR1 SGHRS and CDR2 YFSETQ come from the germline V gene. The CDR3 runs to 13 residues. V shed 4 bases, J shed 8 bases, and the junction held 6 bases outside the gene matches. CDR3 DNA sequence: TGCGCCAGCAGCCTCGGGACAGGGCAAGGCTACACCTTC. It encodes CASSLGTGQGYTF.

The gene calls are TRBV30 and TRBJ2-5, with no clear D. Deletions cut 2 bases from V and 1 base from J, with 8 bases between. The germline CDR1 and CDR2 sequences are GTSNPN and SVGIG (reference sequence). The CDR3 length is 13 residues. The CDR3 sequence: CAWSHHLQETQYF. As DNA, the CDR3 is TGTGCCTGGAGTCACCACCTCCAAGAGACCCAGTACTTC.

This rearrangement joins TRBV6-5 to TRBJ1-1, with a tentative D call TRBD1 (6 bases). This CDR3 has 15 amino acids. V lost 0 bases and J lost 1, with 9 bases in between. Germline CDR1 is MNHEY and CDR2 is SVGAGI. CDR3 sequence (DNA): TGTGCCAGCAGTTACTCGGGGGCTGGGAACACTGAAGCTTTCTTT. Translating gives CASSYSGAGNTEAFF.

This chain links TRBV7-9 with TRBJ2-5; TRBD1 matches 7 bases. J gave up 1 base and V 0 bases, and 2 bases lay outside the gene matches. The CDR3 is 15 amino acids. The V gene's germline CDR1 is SEHNR and CDR2 FQNEAQ (reference sequence). This CDR3 is CASSLARTGQETQYF. Written as DNA, the CDR3 is TGTGCCAGCAGCTTAGCCCGGACAGGCCAAGAGACCCAGTACTTC.

The chain links TRBV5-1 to TRBJ2-3, with a tentative D call TRBD2 (5 bases). V gave up 1 base and J gave up 5 bases, with 11 bases separating them. CDR3 length: 14 residues. CDR1 is SGHRS, CDR2 YFSETQ, per germline. The CDR3 nucleotides are TGCGCCAGCAGCTTGTCTAGCATTCAAGATACGCAGTATTTT. Translated: CASSLSSIQDTQYF.

This chain uses TRBV5-1 with TRBJ2-2; 7 bases align to TRBD2. The junction had 5 bases not matched to a gene; V was cut back by 3 bases and J by 3 bases. CDR1 SGHRS and CDR2 YFSETQ come from the germline V gene. This CDR3 contains 15 residues. CDR3 DNA sequence: TGCGCCAGCAGCTCCCTAGCGGATTACACCGGGGAGCTGTTTTTT. Translated, it gives CASSSLADYTGELFF.

This clone was seen more than once but under ten times. The chain couples TRBV6-5 to TRBJ1-2; possibly TRBD1 for D (6 bases). CDR1 and CDR2 (germline): MNHEY, SVGAGI. CDR3 size: 15 residues. The V gene lost 2 bases and the J gene lost 2 bases, with 12 bases spanning the gap. This chain's CDR3 is CASSYGAGANYGYTF. Here the CDR3 DNA reads TGTGCCAGCAGTTACGGGGCAGGGGCAAACTATGGCTACACCTTC.